This T cell receptor beta chain originates from a study of blood T cells in healthy people across ages. Study background: For every two T cells, template switching captured about one barcoded beta molecule.

Study results and caveats: A greater number of naive CD4+ cells and higher diversity distinguished long-lived donors from aged donors.

The CDR3 runs 14 residues. V was shortened by 6 bases and J by 2 bases, with 17 bases between the two germline ends. CDR1 and CDR2 (germline): DFQATT, SNEGSKA (reference sequence). Every sample yielded at least 6.5 million isolated PBMCs. Extracted total RNA amounted to at least 5.5 micrograms for each sample. In the case of this clonotype: What it binds is unknown.

A second PCR of roughly 7 to 11 cycles used a sample-barcoded 5' primer and a J-beta primer mix. TCRdb independently ran MiXCR on the 5' RACE reads; one entry per CDR3 protein. The table has approximately 730,000 distinct CDR3 sequences, about 42% seen once. The V call is TRBV20-1, the J call TRBJ2-7, with D maybe TRBD2 (6 bases). The sequencing input was blood. The TCR sequence derives from a woman aged 55 to 70 in good health. The chain's CDR3 is CSARRGRVTYEQYF. DNA of the CDR3: TGCAGTGCCAGGAGGGGTAGGGTCACCTACGAGCAGTACTTC.